These 3 T cell receptor beta chains came from one sample sequenced in a study of chemoradiotherapy in HPV16-positive cancers. Sequenced by immunoSEQ multiplex PCR; TCRdb stores in-frame clones only, minus some. The repertoire holds about 32,000 clones, with 88% as singletons. Sequencing used blood, obtained from a patient who underwent chemoradiotherapy. The receptors were sampled from a human donor with HPV-associated anogenital cancer.

V usage is TRBV6-5 and J usage is TRBJ1-5; weak D call: TRBD1 (5 bases). This CDR3 has 15 amino acids. Deletions cut 6 bases from V and 5 bases from J, with 17 bases between. Germline lookup yields CDR1 MNHEY and CDR2 SVGAGI. The chain's CDR3 is CASRSSTATYQPQHF. Here the CDR3 DNA reads TGTGCCAGCAGGTCTTCGACAGCCACGTATCAGCCCCAGCATTTT.

This chain connects TRBV5-4 to TRBJ1-1; TRBD1 aligns across 8 bases. The length of the CDR3 is 14 residues. Per germline, CDR1 SGHNT and CDR2 YYREEE (reference sequence). V gave up 4 bases and J gave up 1 base; unmatched junction bases: 3. The CDR3 reads CASSLTGENTEAFF. The DNA for the CDR3 is TGTGCCAGCAGCCTGACAGGGGAGAACACTGAAGCTTTCTTT.

J is TRBJ2-3 and V is TRBV11-2; D gene ambiguous. CDR1 is SGHAT, CDR2 FQNNGV, per germline. The CDR3 contains 14 residues. V was cut by 0 bases and J by 0 bases, with 4 bases left in between. CDR3 sequence: CASSLDYSTDTQYF. The DNA of the CDR3 is TGTGCCAGCAGCTTAGATTACAGCACAGATACGCAGTATTTT.